These 22 T cell receptor beta chains were sequenced from one sample in a study of blood T cell repertoires in COVID-19. The method was immunoSEQ multiplex PCR; TCRdb's version includes in-frame clones alone and lacks a portion of them. The table includes about 66,000 clones, around 77% detected once. The sequenced sample was peripheral blood. These receptors were obtained from a human donor in a cohort sampled during active COVID-19.

The J gene is TRBJ1-2, the V gene TRBV18, with TRBD1 matching 7 bases. The CDR3 spans 14 residues. V lost 5 bases to trimming and J lost 2 bases; unmatched junction nucleotides: 5. Per the germline V gene, CDR1 is KGHSH and CDR2 is LQKENI. The CDR3 sequence is CASSSTGQNYGYTF. CDR3 bases: TGTGCCAGCTCATCAACGGGACAGAACTATGGCTACACCTTC. The complete variable domain, with remaining parts taken from reference TRBV18 and TRBJ1-2, reads NAGVMQNPRHLVRRRGQEARLRCSPMKGHSHVYWYRQLPEEGLKFMVYLQKENIIDESGMPKERFSAEFPKEGPSILRIQQVVRGDSAAYFCASSSTGQNYGYTFGSGTRLTVV.

The chain joins TRBV5-5 to TRBJ2-5; 9 nucleotides agree with TRBD2. The CDR3 contains 15 residues. V gave up 1 base and J gave up 5 bases; unmatched junction bases: 6. Germline assignment: CDR1 SGHKS and CDR2 YYEKEE (reference sequence). The CDR3 loop reads CASSLSGGREETQYF. DNA of the CDR3: TGTGCCAGCAGCTTGTCAGGCGGGAGGGAGGAGACCCAGTACTTC. Full variable domain (outside the CDR3, taken from reference TRBV5-5 and TRBJ2-5): DAGVTQSPTHLIKTRGQQVTLRCSPISGHKSVSWYQQVLGQGPQFIFQYYEKEERGRGNFPDRFSARQFPNYSSELNVNALLLGDSALYLCASSLSGGREETQYFGPGTRLLVL.

This clone was seen more than once but under ten times. The chain couples TRBV9 to TRBJ2-6, with TRBD1 as a possible D gene (6 bases). V was trimmed by 2 bases and J by 3 bases, leaving 12 bases between them. In germline, CDR1 is SGDLS, CDR2 YYNGEE. The CDR3 sequence is 16 residues long. The chain's CDR3 is CASSVTAGVGANVLTF. CDR3 DNA: TGTGCCAGCAGCGTCACCGCAGGGGTTGGGGCCAACGTCCTGACTTTC. The whole variable domain, filled in from reference TRBV9 and TRBJ2-6, reads DSGVTQTPKHLITATGQRVTLRCSPRSGDLSVYWYQQSLDQGLQFLIQYYNGEERAKGNILERFSAQQFPDLHSELNLSSLELGDSALYFCASSVTAGVGANVLTFGAGSRLTVL.

CDR3 bases: TGTGCCAGCAGCCTTAGCGGGTCCAGTCCCTACGAGCAGTACTTC. It is translated as CASSLSGSSPYEQYF. The V gene is TRBV5-4, the J gene TRBJ2-7; 7 nucleotides agree with TRBD2. V shed 4 bases, J shed 2 bases, and the junction held 9 bases outside the gene matches. This CDR3 contains 15 residues. CDR1 and CDR2 from the germline V gene are SGHNT and YYREEE (reference sequence).

The chain has TRBV28 and TRBJ1-5, with a tentative D call TRBD1 (5 bases). V shed 6 bases and J shed 2 bases, with 17 bases lying between them. Germline V gene lookup returns CDR1 MDHEN and CDR2 SYDVKM. The length of the CDR3 is 16 residues. The CDR3 sequence is CASSSPGKKGNQPQHF. In nucleotides, the CDR3 is TGTGCCAGCAGCTCACCAGGGAAGAAAGGCAATCAGCCCCAGCATTTT.

The chain carries TRBV3-1 (or the pseudogene TRBV3-2) and TRBJ1-1; D is perhaps TRBD1 (6 bases). CDR3 length: 17 amino acids. V was pared by 4 bases and J by 4 bases, with 22 bases between. Per the germline V gene, CDR1 is LGHDT and CDR2 is YNNKEL (reference sequence). CDR3 bases: TGTGCCAGCAGCCTAAAAACTGGTGGGGGCAGGAGCACTGAAGCTTTCTTT. It codes for CASSLKTGGGRSTEAFF.

The chain recombines TRBV6-1 with TRBJ2-1; 9 bases line up with TRBD1. Per the germline V gene, CDR1 is MNHNS and CDR2 is SASEGT. The junction had 9 bases not matched to a gene; V was cut back by 4 bases and J by 5 bases. This CDR3 has 16 amino acids. CDR3 region: CASSAPTGGIHNEQFF. As DNA, the CDR3 is TGTGCCAGCAGTGCCCCAACAGGGGGCATCCACAATGAGCAGTTCTTC.

The chain joins TRBV19 to TRBJ1-4; the D gene is possibly TRBD1 (5 bases). The CDR3 length is 15 residues. Trimming left V 5 bases short and J 10 bases short, with 20 bases between. CDR1 is LNHDA, CDR2 SQIVND, per germline (reference sequence). This CDR3 reads CASSPWDSKGGKLFF. DNA for the CDR3: TGTGCCAGTAGTCCATGGGACTCTAAAGGAGGAAAACTGTTTTTT.

This rearrangement joins TRBV28 to TRBJ2-4; the match to TRBD1 covers 8 bases. CDR1 and CDR2 (germline): MDHEN, SYDVKM. The V gene end was trimmed by 8 bases and the J gene end by 2 bases; junction bases not matched to a gene: 14. The CDR3 is 17 amino acids. This CDR3 reads CASRLTGEPPTKNIQYF. The CDR3 DNA reads as TGTGCCAGCCGACTGACAGGGGAACCCCCCACCAAAAACATTCAGTACTTC.

V is TRBV19 and J is TRBJ2-1, with D perhaps matching TRBD2 (6 bases). V gave up 5 bases and J gave up 7 bases, with 12 bases separating them. The germline CDR1 and CDR2 sequences are LNHDA and SQIVND (reference sequence). The CDR3 loop spans 13 amino acids. CDR3 nucleotide sequence: TGTGCCAGTAGTGAGCGGGTAGGGAATGAGCAGTTCTTC. It codes for CASSERVGNEQFF.

The V gene is TRBV19, the J gene TRBJ2-1; 7 bases match TRBD2. Germline-derived CDR1 and CDR2 are LNHDA and SQIVND (reference sequence). V was clipped by 3 bases and J by 7 bases; unmatched bases: 6. This CDR3 contains 14 residues. In DNA form, the CDR3 reads TGTGCCAGTAGTATTTTCGCGGGAGCAAATGAGCAGTTCTTC. It yields the protein CASSIFAGANEQFF.

The V and J genes are TRBV28 and TRBJ1-2; 10 nucleotides line up with TRBD1. Germline CDR1 and CDR2: MDHEN and SYDVKM. The CDR3 is made up of 16 amino acids. With V trimmed by 5 bases and J by 8 bases, 14 bases remained unmatched. CDR3 in DNA: TGTGCCAGCAGTCCCTCCGGGACAGGGGTTCTTGGGGGCTACACCTTC. It codes for CASSPSGTGVLGGYTF.

This clone occurred a few times. DNA for the CDR3: TGTGCCAGCAGCCCGGGACAAGTCTACGAGCAGTACTTC. This sequence encodes CASSPGQVYEQYF. The J gene is TRBJ2-7, the V gene TRBV7-6; perhaps TRBD1 as D (6 bases). In germline, CDR1 is SGHVS, CDR2 FNYEAQ. Deletions cut 5 bases from V and 3 bases from J, with 11 bases between. The CDR3 spans 13 residues.

The chain employs TRBV5-4 and TRBJ2-1; tentatively, D is TRBD2 (6 bases). This CDR3 has 14 amino acids. The V end lost 2 bases, the J end lost 7 bases, and 13 bases lay between the germline ends. From germline, CDR1 is SGHNT and CDR2 YYREEE (reference sequence). CDR3 nucleotides: TGTGCCAGCAGCTTAGGCGGGACTGGGAATGAGCAGTTCTTC. Translated: CASSLGGTGNEQFF.

V usage is TRBV5-4 and J usage is TRBJ1-6, with TRBD1 matching 7 bases. Trimming at V came to 4 bases and at J to 6 bases, leaving 7 bases not matched to a gene. The germline V gene encodes CDR1 SGHNT and CDR2 YYREEE (reference sequence). The CDR3 is 15 amino acids. The DNA of the CDR3 is TGTGCCAGCAGCCGAGACAGGGTCGGTAATTCACCCCTCCACTTT. It codes for CASSRDRVGNSPLHF.

V gene TRBV12-3 or TRBV12-4 combines with J gene TRBJ2-3, with D uncertain. Deletions cut 5 bases from V and 4 bases from J, with 7 bases between. The CDR3 consists of 12 residues. CDR3 nucleotide sequence: TGTGCCAGCAGTCAATCCCCAGATACGCAGTATTTT. Its protein product is CASSQSPDTQYF.

V and J are TRBV11-1 and TRBJ2-7; 7 bases agree with TRBD2. This CDR3 region has 15 residues. CDR1 is SGHAT and CDR2 is FQDESV in the germline V gene (reference sequence). After removal of 4 bases from V and 6 bases from J, the junction contained 12 bases not matched to a gene. CDR3 bases: TGTGCCAGCAGCTCGTCCCGGGGCGGGAGTATCGAGCAGTACTTC. Residues: CASSSSRGGSIEQYF.

V is TRBV4-1 and J is TRBJ2-7; D is possibly TRBD1 (6 bases). Germline loops: CDR1 MGHRA, CDR2 YSYEKL. This CDR3 is built from 16 residues. Trimming stripped 4 bases from V and 3 bases from J, with 19 bases between. CDR3 nucleotides: TGCGCCAGCAGCCGAGGGGCTAGGGGGTTAGGCTACGAGCAGTACTTC. It codes for CASSRGARGLGYEQYF.

The chain recombines TRBV29-1 with TRBJ1-2; a weak D match, TRBD1 (5 bases). The germline V gene has CDR1 SQVTM and CDR2 ANQGSEA. This CDR3 contains 15 residues. DNA of the CDR3: TGCACGATTTCCACTGGGGCTCGAGCTAACTATGGCTACACCTTC. This translates into CTISTGARANYGYTF.

The V and J genes are TRBV5-1 and TRBJ1-6; a possible D gene is TRBD1 (6 bases). V was pared by 4 bases and J by 7 bases, with 18 bases between. Germline V lookup: CDR1 SGHRS, CDR2 YFSETQ. This CDR3 comprises 16 residues. The CDR3 coding sequence is TGCGCCAGCAGCATGGGGGCAGGGGAAAGGAATTCACCCCTCCACTTT. Amino acid sequence: CASSMGAGERNSPLHF.

DNA for the CDR3: TGTGCCAGCACTTGGGGAACAGGGGGTCAAATTTATTCACCCCTCCACTTT. Translated: CASTWGTGGQIYSPLHF. The chain has TRBV28 and TRBJ1-6; 8 bases agree with TRBD1. The CDR3 is 17 residues long. With 7 bases clipped from V and 8 bases from J, the junction kept 16 bases outside the gene matches. CDR1 and CDR2 (germline): MDHEN, SYDVKM. The variable domain in full, completed from reference TRBV28 and TRBJ1-6, reads DVKVTQSSRYLVKRTGEKVFLECVQDMDHENMFWYRQDPGLGLRLIYFSYDVKMKEKGDIPEGYSVSREKKERFSLILESASTNQTSMYLCASTWGTGGQIYSPLHFGNGTRLTVT.

The chain has TRBV19 and TRBJ2-7; a weak D match, TRBD1 (6 bases). V lost 10 bases, J lost 2 bases, and 15 bases lay in between. From germline, CDR1 is LNHDA and CDR2 SQIVND (reference sequence). The CDR3 totals 13 residues. CDR3 sequence reads: CATSRGQAYEQYF. The CDR3 DNA reads TGTGCCACTAGCAGGGGTCAGGCCTACGAGCAGTACTTC.